Here is one T cell receptor (beta chain) with its context. Libraries were prepared by immunoSEQ multiplex PCR; TCRdb keeps only in-frame clonotypes and omits some of them. Of over 90,000 clones detected, about 79% appear once; the ten largest clones hold under 8.5%. This record belongs to a study of radiation and T cells in renal cell carcinoma. This CDR3 is built from 15 residues. From germline, CDR1 is SGHRS and CDR2 YFSETQ. The junction had 6 bases not matched to a gene; V was cut back by 2 bases and J by 6 bases. Specified time point: blood 4 weeks post-SBRT, at nephrectomy. The treatment is: 15 Gy SBRT to primary tumor, nephrectomy 4 weeks later. Nephrectomy followed 15 Gy stereotactic body radiation by 4 weeks. Radiation-treated patients gave blood at baseline, week 2 and week 4.

Source: blood, taken from a patient whose treatment included radiotherapy and nephrectomy. V usage is TRBV5-1 and J usage is TRBJ2-1; 9 positions match TRBD2. The sequence was collected from a man aged 55-75 years with renal cell carcinoma. This CDR3 reads CASSFSGSWGNEQFF. The CDR3 DNA reads as TGCGCCAGCAGCTTTAGCGGGAGTTGGGGCAATGAGCAGTTCTTC.